Below, 4 T cell receptor beta chains from the same sample are listed, as sequenced in a study of T cells in tumors after PD-1 blockade. Data came from immunoSEQ multiplex PCR; TCRdb stores just in-frame clones and leaves some out. The sample has some 11,000 clones, roughly 63% seen once. The input for sequencing was tumor tissue, taken before anti-PD-1 treatment. The receptor source for this set is a human donor with basal cell carcinoma.

CDR3 coding DNA: TGCAGCGTTGGGGGGACTAGCGGGAGGGGAGCAGATACGCAGTATTTT. Protein: CSVGGTSGRGADTQYF. The rearrangement uses TRBV29-1 and TRBJ2-3; 16 bases line up with TRBD2. CDR3 length equals 16 residues. The J segment lost 4 bases and the V segment lost 4 bases, leaving 5 bases of the junction unmatched. Per germline, CDR1 SQVTM and CDR2 ANQGSEA.

The V call is TRBV3-1 (or the pseudogene TRBV3-2), the J call TRBJ2-3; no clear D gene. Germline V CDR1 and CDR2: LGHDT, YNNKEL (reference sequence). The CDR3 is 13 residues long. V lost 4 bases to trimming and J lost 0 bases, with 5 bases between them. In DNA form, the CDR3 reads TGTGCCAGCAGCCGGCAGAGCACAGATACGCAGTATTTT. Translated, it gives CASSRQSTDTQYF.

This chain uses TRBV3-1 (or the pseudogene TRBV3-2) with TRBJ1-6; D gene unclear. Trimming shortened V by 3 bases and J by 8 bases, and 11 bases separated the two germline ends. CDR1 and CDR2 from the germline V gene are LGHDT and YNNKEL (reference sequence). The CDR3 is 14 amino acids. CDR3: CASSHGVDHSPLHF. CDR3 DNA sequence: TGTGCCAGCAGCCATGGGGTAGACCATTCACCCCTCCACTTT.

This clone was found a few times. The chain employs TRBV6-5 and TRBJ2-1, with D maybe TRBD2 (5 bases). CDR3 length: 15 residues. CDR1 and CDR2 from the germline V gene are MNHEY and SVGAGI. Trimming shortened V by 5 bases and J by 10 bases, and 21 bases separated the two germline ends. In DNA form, the CDR3 reads TGTGCCAGCAGTCTCAGGACTCCCAACACACACGAGCAGTTCTTC. Translation gives CASSLRTPNTHEQFF.